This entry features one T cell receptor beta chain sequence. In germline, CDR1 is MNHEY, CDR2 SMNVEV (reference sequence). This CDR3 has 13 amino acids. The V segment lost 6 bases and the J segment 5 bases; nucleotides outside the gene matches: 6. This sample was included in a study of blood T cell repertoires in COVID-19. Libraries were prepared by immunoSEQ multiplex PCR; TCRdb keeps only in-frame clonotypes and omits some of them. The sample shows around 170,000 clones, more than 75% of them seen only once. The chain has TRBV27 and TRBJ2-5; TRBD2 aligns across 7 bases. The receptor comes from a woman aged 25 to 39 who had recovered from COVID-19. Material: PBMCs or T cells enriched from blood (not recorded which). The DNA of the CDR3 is TGTGCCAGCAGGGGAGGGGTGGAGGAGACCCAGTACTTC. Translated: CASRGGVEETQYF.